The rows below give T cell receptor beta chains drawn from one sample of a study of blood T cells in healthy people across ages. TCRdb passed the 5' RACE reads through MiXCR, listing each CDR3 protein once. The profile shows about 1.7 million distinct CDR3 sequences, approximately 30% of them singletons. Sequencing was performed on blood. The receptors were gathered from a woman in her 30s in good health. The CDR3 runs from the conserved cysteine through the conserved F or W. The order of the fields is D gene, J gene, clone size, V gene, CDR3 protein, CDR3 DNA. A D gene is named only where the DNA matches it firmly. Size is omitted from some rows. Given values are once, few, many or a class for expanded clones.

TRBD2 TRBJ2-1 few TRBV3-1 CASSQLAGPRSNEQFF TGTGCCAGCAGCCAACTAGCGGGCCCACGGAGCAATGAGCAGTTCTTC
NA TRBJ2-1 many TRBV29-1 CSPRGPRGKSYNEQFF TGCAGCCCGCGGGGGCCCCGCGGTAAGTCCTACAATGAGCAGTTCTTC
TRBD1 TRBJ1-2 few TRBV12-3/TRBV12-4 CASSRQGGGGYTF TGTGCCAGCAGTCGACAGGGAGGCGGTGGCTACACCTTC
NA TRBJ2-6 NA TRBV5-1 CASSLVGLSSGANVLTF TGCGCCAGCAGCTTAGTCGGGTTGTCCTCTGGGGCCAACGTCCTGACTTTC
TRBD2 TRBJ2-7 NA TRBV7-9 CASASASGGALSYEQYF TGTGCCAGCGCCTCAGCTAGCGGGGGGGCACTCTCCTACGAGCAGTACTTC
NA TRBJ2-7 NA TRBV15 CATSRDDQGSYEQYF TGTGCCACCAGCAGAGATGACCAGGGATCCTACGAGCAGTACTTC
NA TRBJ1-1 NA TRBV2 CASSLNREGTEAFF TGTGCCAGCAGCCTCAACAGGGAAGGGACTGAAGCTTTCTTT
TRBD2 TRBJ2-7 NA TRBV20-1 CSARSKRGTSYEQYF TGCAGTGCTAGATCAAAGCGGGGGACCTCCTACGAGCAGTACTTC
NA TRBJ1-5 NA TRBV6-1 CASSGQGFSNQPQHF TGTGCCAGCAGCGGTCAGGGATTTAGCAATCAGCCCCAGCATTTT
TRBD2 TRBJ2-1 NA TRBV7-8 CASSLTSGRADEQFF TGTGCCAGCAGCCTGACTAGCGGGAGGGCCGATGAGCAGTTCTTC
NA TRBJ2-3 NA TRBV28 CASSKHGTSTDTQYF TGTGCCAGCAGCAAACACGGGACTAGCACAGATACGCAGTATTTT
TRBD2 TRBJ2-2 few TRBV7-8 CASSASPASGRNTGELFF TGTGCCAGCAGCGCCTCCCCGGCTAGCGGGAGGAACACCGGGGAGCTGTTTTTT
NA TRBJ1-1 NA TRBV13 CASSVASASTEAFF TGCGCCAGCAGCGTAGCGTCCGCCAGTACTGAAGCTTTCTTT
NA TRBJ1-2 once TRBV12-3/TRBV12-4 CASSRQATRYGCTF TGTGCCAGCAGTCGACAGGCGACCCGCTATGGCTGCACCTTC
NA TRBJ2-7 many TRBV29-1 CSVEGALTRNEQYF TGCAGCGTTGAAGGGGCCCTAACTAGAAACGAGCAGTACTTC
TRBD2 TRBJ2-5 NA TRBV12-3/TRBV12-4 CASSLIATSGKETQYF TGTGCCAGCAGTCTCATTGCGACTAGCGGGAAAGAGACCCAGTACTTC
NA TRBJ1-4 once TRBV6-6 CASTRDSDNEKLFF TGTGCCAGCACCCGGGACTCCGATAATGAAAAACTGTTTTTT
NA TRBJ2-1 many TRBV12-3/TRBV12-4 CASSPGATSKQFF TGTGCCAGCTCCCCCGGGGCAACATCGAAGCAGTTCTTC
NA TRBJ1-2 NA TRBV30 CAWREWTPNYGYTF TGTGCCTGGAGGGAGTGGACCCCTAACTATGGCTACACCTTC
TRBD2 TRBJ2-7 few TRBV7-6 CASSRQSIAGGFNEQYF TGTGCCAGCAGCAGACAGTCTATAGCGGGGGGTTTCAACGAGCAGTACTTC
TRBD2 TRBJ2-1 NA TRBV29-1 CSGRWGGNEQFF TGCAGCGGCCGTTGGGGGGGGAATGAGCAGTTCTTC
NA TRBJ2-4 few TRBV20-1 CSARDGGGRVLAKNIQYF TGCAGTGCTAGGGATGGGGGCGGGCGAGTATTAGCCAAAAACATTCAGTACTTC
TRBD1 TRBJ2-1 NA TRBV7-8 CASSTQGAKNEQFF TGTGCCAGCAGCACGCAGGGGGCGAAGAATGAGCAGTTCTTC
NA TRBJ1-2 NA TRBV14 CASWDGYGYTF TGTGCCAGCTGGGACGGATATGGCTACACCTTC
NA TRBJ2-7 NA TRBV18 CASSPPGSGPFEQYF TGTGCCAGCTCACCACCGGGATCCGGTCCGTTCGAGCAGTACTTC
NA TRBJ2-1 few TRBV5-1 CASSSISGSYNEQFF TGCGCCAGCAGCTCCATCAGTGGTAGCTACAATGAGCAGTTCTTC
NA TRBJ1-2 NA TRBV15 CATSRDLGGGYTF TGTGCCACCAGCAGAGATCTTGGGGGTGGCTACACCTTC
NA TRBJ2-3 NA TRBV9 CASPLRGDTDTQYF TGTGCCAGCCCTTTACGAGGAGACACAGATACGCAGTATTTT
NA TRBJ2-5 once TRBV20-1 CSARGWRDSDEQYF TGCAGTGCTAGAGGTTGGCGGGATTCGGATGAGCAGTACTTC
TRBD1 TRBJ2-7 many TRBV20-1 CSATTHRQGPTYEQYF TGCAGTGCTACGACGCATCGACAGGGGCCAACCTACGAGCAGTACTTC
NA TRBJ1-2 NA TRBV2 CASSAEATNYGYTF TGTGCCAGCAGTGCCGAGGCAACTAACTATGGCTACACCTTC
NA TRBJ2-7 many TRBV27 CASSRDFYYEQYF TGTGCCAGCAGCCGGGACTTTTACTACGAGCAGTACTTC
TRBD2 TRBJ2-7 NA TRBV6-2/TRBV6-3 CASSSGRQRGYNEQYF TGTGCCAGCAGTTCTGGCCGGCAGCGGGGGTACAATGAGCAGTACTTC
NA TRBJ2-3 NA TRBV11-1 CASSLRVWTDTQYF TGTGCCAGCAGCTTGAGGGTATGGACAGATACGCAGTATTTT
NA TRBJ1-5 few TRBV5-1 CASSRDTGNQPQHF TGCGCCAGCAGCCGGGACACAGGGAATCAGCCCCAGCATTTT
TRBD1 TRBJ2-5 many TRBV7-3 CASSLGQGVQETQYF TGTGCCAGCAGCTTGGGACAGGGGGTACAAGAGACCCAGTACTTC
NA TRBJ2-1 few TRBV11-3 CASSLGSRTAAVSQQFF TGTGCCAGCAGCTTGGGGTCCCGGACAGCCGCCGTGAGTCAGCAGTTCTTC
NA TRBJ1-2 NA TRBV7-9 CVSSWGDSNYGYTF TGTGTCAGCAGCTGGGGTGACAGTAACTATGGCTACACCTTC
TRBD2 TRBJ2-1 few TRBV6-2/TRBV6-3 CASSYSSSGLAEQFF TGTGCCAGCAGTTACTCATCTAGCGGTCTCGCTGAGCAGTTCTTC
NA TRBJ2-3 many TRBV5-1 CASSLGESTDTQYF TGCGCCAGCAGCTTGGGGGAGAGCACAGATACGCAGTATTTT
NA TRBJ2-7 many TRBV9 CASSVDVGQGLDSYEQYF TGTGCCAGCAGCGTAGATGTGGGTCAGGGTCTTGACTCCTACGAGCAGTACTTC
TRBD1 TRBJ2-5 NA TRBV7-2 CASSSQGAGTQYF TGTGCCAGCAGCTCACAGGGGGCCGGGACCCAGTACTTC
NA TRBJ2-1 NA TRBV7-2 CASMGEGRGNEQFF TGTGCCAGCATGGGAGAGGGCAGGGGCAATGAGCAGTTCTTC
TRBD1 TRBJ2-5 many TRBV3-1 CASSQDSGQSWETQYF TGTGCCAGCAGCCAAGATTCGGGACAGTCCTGGGAGACCCAGTACTTC
NA TRBJ2-1 many TRBV29-1 CSVVADSSYNEQFF TGCAGCGTTGTAGCGGACTCCTCCTACAATGAGCAGTTCTTC
NA TRBJ1-5 NA TRBV6-6 CASSYGEYSNQPQHF TGTGCCAGCAGTTACGGGGAATATAGCAATCAGCCCCAGCATTTT
TRBD2 TRBJ2-7 few TRBV4-1 CASSQVQSGEAYEQYF TGCGCCAGCAGCCAAGTGCAGAGCGGGGAGGCGTACGAGCAGTACTTC
TRBD2 TRBJ2-7 NA TRBV7-2 CVSEERGSSYEQYF TGTGTCAGCGAGGAGCGGGGTAGCTCCTACGAGCAGTACTTC
TRBD2 TRBJ2-5 few TRBV4-3 CASSQPPWVAGEARTQYF TGCGCCAGCAGCCAACCTCCTTGGGTAGCGGGAGAGGCCCGGACCCAGTACTTC
NA TRBJ2-5 few TRBV12-5 CVSGPTIGLARETQYF TGTGTTAGTGGCCCTACAATCGGGCTAGCTCGGGAGACCCAGTACTTC
TRBD1 TRBJ2-3 many TRBV29-1 CSGNRGLRTDTQYF TGCAGCGGAAACAGGGGGTTGAGAACAGATACGCAGTATTTT
TRBD2 TRBJ2-7 many TRBV4-3 CASSQDRSSGSSYEQYF TGCGCCAGCAGCCAAGATCGCTCTAGCGGGTCTTCCTACGAGCAGTACTTC
NA TRBJ2-5 NA TRBV27 CASSLEIGETQYF TGTGCCAGCAGTTTAGAAATTGGAGAGACCCAGTACTTC
NA TRBJ1-2 few TRBV14 CASSQSPGEDGYTF TGTGCCAGCAGCCAAAGTCCGGGGGAGGATGGCTACACCTTC